A selection of T cell receptor beta chains follows, all from one sample in a study of cytomegalovirus exposure and HLA in healthy donors. Measured with immunoSEQ multiplex PCR; TCRdb has only the in-frame clones, and not every one. This sample yields 120,000 or so clones, of which roughly nine tenths are seen a single time; 4% to 5.5% belongs to the top ten. Material for sequencing was PBMCs. Source of these receptors: a man between 18 and 29 years old in good health and CMV-seropositive. Both conserved end residues are part of each CDR3. A D gene is named only where the DNA matches it firmly. The size of a clone is reported for some rows only, either as once, few or many, or as a class for expanded clones.

J gene: TRBJ1-5
V gene: TRBV10-3
clone size: NA
D gene: TRBD1
CDR3 protein: CAISDDRASNQPQHF
CDR3 DNA: TGTGCCATCAGTGACGACAGGGCAAGCAATCAGCCCCAGCATTTT

J gene: TRBJ2-3
V gene: TRBV2
clone size: NA
D gene: TRBD1
CDR3 protein: CASSVDRGSDTQYF
CDR3 DNA: TGTGCCAGCAGTGTGGACAGGGGCTCAGATACGCAGTATTTT

J gene: TRBJ2-1
V gene: TRBV6-6
clone size: NA
D gene: NA
CDR3 protein: CASSRGRDNEQFF
CDR3 DNA: TGTGCCAGCAGCAGGGGTCGAGACAATGAGCAGTTCTTC

J gene: TRBJ2-2
V gene: TRBV2
clone size: NA
D gene: NA
CDR3 protein: CASSEGPEHTGELFF
CDR3 DNA: TGTGCCAGCAGTGAAGGTCCGGAGCACACCGGGGAGCTGTTTTTT

J gene: TRBJ2-2
V gene: TRBV14
clone size: NA
D gene: TRBD1
CDR3 protein: CASSQRTGGFVTGELFF
CDR3 DNA: TGTGCCAGCAGCCAAAGGACAGGGGGTTTTGTCACCGGGGAGCTGTTTTTT

J gene: TRBJ1-1
V gene: TRBV10-1
clone size: few
D gene: TRBD1
CDR3 protein: CASSDNRGGTEAFF
CDR3 DNA: TGCGCCAGCAGTGATAACAGGGGAGGAACTGAAGCTTTCTTT

J gene: TRBJ2-3
V gene: TRBV9
clone size: NA
D gene: NA
CDR3 protein: CASSTQEAGITSTDTQYF
CDR3 DNA: TGTGCCAGCAGCACCCAGGAGGCGGGAATAACTAGCACAGATACGCAGTATTTT

J gene: TRBJ1-6
V gene: TRBV2
clone size: NA
D gene: TRBD1
CDR3 protein: CASTMSGQGGSPLHF
CDR3 DNA: TGTGCCAGCACTATGTCGGGACAGGGCGGATCACCCCTCCACTTT

J gene: TRBJ2-6
V gene: TRBV14
clone size: NA
D gene: NA
CDR3 protein: CASSQGPRSGANVLTF
CDR3 DNA: TGTGCCAGCAGCCAAGGTCCCCGCTCTGGGGCCAACGTCCTGACTTTC

J gene: TRBJ1-1
V gene: TRBV10-3
clone size: NA
D gene: NA
CDR3 protein: CAISPTQGTEAFF
CDR3 DNA: TGTGCCATCAGCCCTACTCAGGGGACTGAAGCTTTCTTT

J gene: TRBJ2-5
V gene: TRBV5-1
clone size: NA
D gene: NA
CDR3 protein: CASSLEYGGEETQYF
CDR3 DNA: TGCGCCAGCAGCTTGGAATACGGCGGGGAAGAGACCCAGTACTTC

J gene: TRBJ2-5
V gene: TRBV5-4
clone size: NA
D gene: NA
CDR3 protein: CASSINTPNLAETQYF
CDR3 DNA: TGTGCCAGCAGCATTAATACCCCGAATTTAGCGGAGACCCAGTACTTC

J gene: TRBJ2-2
V gene: TRBV7-8
clone size: NA
D gene: TRBD1
CDR3 protein: CASSQRRGPGTGELFF
CDR3 DNA: TGTGCCAGCAGCCAACGTAGGGGGCCGGGCACCGGGGAGCTGTTTTTT

J gene: TRBJ2-4
V gene: TRBV27
clone size: NA
D gene: NA
CDR3 protein: CASSLLIEGEPYEIAKNIQYF
CDR3 DNA: TGTGCCAGCAGTTTATTAATAGAGGGCGAACCTTATGAGATAGCCAAAAACATTCAGTACTTC

J gene: TRBJ2-7
V gene: TRBV5-8
clone size: NA
D gene: NA
CDR3 protein: CASSLRDLQYEQYF
CDR3 DNA: TGTGCCAGCAGCTTAAGAGATCTCCAATACGAGCAGTACTTC

J gene: TRBJ2-2
V gene: TRBV6-4
clone size: NA
D gene: TRBD2
CDR3 protein: CASSDGSGGPGTGELFF
CDR3 DNA: TGTGCCAGCAGTGATGGTAGCGGGGGCCCTGGCACCGGGGAGCTGTTTTTT

J gene: TRBJ1-5
V gene: TRBV4-1
clone size: NA
D gene: NA
CDR3 protein: CASSQTGSGLNQPQHF
CDR3 DNA: TGCGCCAGCAGCCAAACAGGGTCCGGGCTAAATCAGCCCCAGCATTTT

J gene: TRBJ2-7
V gene: TRBV5-1
clone size: NA
D gene: NA
CDR3 protein: CASRPTLTGSYEQYF
CDR3 DNA: TGCGCCAGCAGACCAACCCTGACAGGTTCTTACGAGCAGTACTTC

J gene: TRBJ2-7
V gene: TRBV12-2
clone size: NA
D gene: NA
CDR3 protein: CASRLARSGVFHEQYF
CDR3 DNA: TGTGCAAGTCGCTTAGCGAGGAGCGGGGTATTCCACGAGCAGTACTTC

J gene: TRBJ1-1
V gene: TRBV5-1
clone size: NA
D gene: NA
CDR3 protein: CASSPGLDTEAFF
CDR3 DNA: TGCGCCAGCAGCCCAGGGCTGGACACTGAAGCTTTCTTT

J gene: TRBJ2-2
V gene: TRBV11-2
clone size: NA
D gene: NA
CDR3 protein: CASSYRQGGTGELFF
CDR3 DNA: TGTGCCAGCAGCTATCGGCAGGGTGGCACCGGGGAGCTGTTTTTT

J gene: TRBJ2-7
V gene: TRBV7-8
clone size: NA
D gene: NA
CDR3 protein: CASSLGGLLGSEQYF
CDR3 DNA: TGTGCCAGCAGCTTAGGAGGACTTCTCGGCTCCGAGCAGTACTTC

J gene: TRBJ2-3
V gene: TRBV7-9
clone size: NA
D gene: TRBD2
CDR3 protein: CASSPGTSFGTQYF
CDR3 DNA: TGTGCCAGCAGCCCCGGGACTAGCTTCGGTACGCAGTATTTT

J gene: TRBJ1-2
V gene: TRBV5-4
clone size: NA
D gene: TRBD1
CDR3 protein: CASSANPGGRDGYTF
CDR3 DNA: TGTGCCAGCAGCGCTAACCCAGGGGGCAGGGATGGCTACACCTTC

J gene: TRBJ2-1
V gene: TRBV6-5
clone size: few
D gene: TRBD1
CDR3 protein: CASSYQTGTGGNEQFF
CDR3 DNA: TGTGCCAGCAGTTACCAGACCGGGACAGGGGGCAATGAGCAGTTCTTC

J gene: TRBJ2-5
V gene: TRBV29-1
clone size: NA
D gene: TRBD1
CDR3 protein: CSAAPGTGGETQYF
CDR3 DNA: TGCAGCGCAGCCCCGGGGACAGGGGGGGAGACCCAGTACTTC

J gene: TRBJ2-7
V gene: TRBV5-6
clone size: NA
D gene: NA
CDR3 protein: CASSHPYRGYEQYF
CDR3 DNA: TGTGCCAGCAGCCACCCCTACCGGGGCTACGAGCAGTACTTC

J gene: TRBJ2-5
V gene: TRBV5-6
clone size: NA
D gene: TRBD2
CDR3 protein: CASSSGGRPEYF
CDR3 DNA: TGTGCCAGCTCTAGCGGGGGGCGTCCGGAGTACTTC

J gene: TRBJ1-1
V gene: TRBV7-9
clone size: once
D gene: NA
CDR3 protein: CASSQGDLNTEAFF
CDR3 DNA: TGTGCCAGCAGCCAAGGGGACTTGAACACTGAAGCTTTCTTT

J gene: TRBJ1-4
V gene: TRBV5-1
clone size: NA
D gene: NA
CDR3 protein: CASSLRGTTNEKLFF
CDR3 DNA: TGCGCCAGCAGCTTGCGCGGGACAACTAATGAAAAACTGTTTTTT

J gene: TRBJ2-1
V gene: TRBV5-8
clone size: NA
D gene: TRBD2
CDR3 protein: CASSLGTTSYNEQFF
CDR3 DNA: TGTGCCAGCAGCTTAGGGACTACCTCCTACAATGAGCAGTTCTTC

J gene: TRBJ2-5
V gene: TRBV19
clone size: NA
D gene: TRBD2
CDR3 protein: CATKPFSGGAVETQYF
CDR3 DNA: TGTGCCACCAAACCTTTTAGCGGGGGGGCAGTCGAGACCCAGTACTTC